This paragraph covers one T cell receptor (beta chain) sequence. This sample was included in a study of blood T cells in healthy people across ages. With a J-beta primer mix and a sample-barcoded 5' primer, a second PCR ran 7 to 11 cycles. TCRdb re-derived calls from the 5' RACE reads in MiXCR, one entry per CDR3 protein. The top ten hold less than 5% of the sample, which has 1.5 million to 1.9 million distinct CDR3 sequences, approximately 39% seen once. Samples had at least 7 million PBMCs isolated from them. V was trimmed by 0 bases and J by 0 bases, leaving 6 bases between them. Germline V gives CDR1 DFQATT, CDR2 SNEGSKA (reference sequence). The CDR3 contains 14 residues.

The rearrangement uses TRBV20-1 and TRBJ2-4; D gene uncertain. The sample consisted of blood. The sequence derives from a woman aged 18-29 years in good health. The CDR3: CSARDTGAKNIQYF. The CDR3 DNA reads as TGCAGTGCTAGAGACACGGGAGCCAAAAACATTCAGTACTTC.